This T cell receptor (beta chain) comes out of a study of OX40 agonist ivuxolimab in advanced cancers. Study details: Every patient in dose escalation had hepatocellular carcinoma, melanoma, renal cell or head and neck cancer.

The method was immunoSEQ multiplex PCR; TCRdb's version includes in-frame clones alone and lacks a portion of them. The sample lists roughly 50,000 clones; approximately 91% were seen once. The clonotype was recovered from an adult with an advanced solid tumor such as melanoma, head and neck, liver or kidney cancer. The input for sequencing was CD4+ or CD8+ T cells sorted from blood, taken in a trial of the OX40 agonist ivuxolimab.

CDR3 DNA sequence: TGTGCCAGAGAACACGGGTATGGTGAAGCTTTCTTT. Residues: CAREHGYGEAFF. The gene calls are TRBV2 and TRBJ1-1; D gene unclear. Trimming cost V 9 bases and J 7 bases, with 15 bases left between them. The CDR3 runs to 12 residues. Germline V CDR1 and CDR2: SNHLY, FYNNEI.